Detailed here is one TCR beta chain. There is no known antigen for this receptor. Per-base qualities were not stored, and no clone one base away is much larger. In the prospective study, participants were roughly 18 to 90 years old, resided in 20 to 30 geographic areas of the United States, and were enrolled through a virtual design. Cohort assignment in the prospective study relied on participant-reported clinical history from a screening survey and a study questionnaire. In the prospective study, whole blood, serum and a nasopharyngeal or oropharyngeal swab were collected from each participant by mobile phlebotomists. Prospective study participants could optionally give additional blood draws and questionnaires over an approximately two-month period. Before DNA extraction, prospective study blood samples were shipped either frozen or at room temperature. TCRbeta CDR3 regions were amplified from genomic DNA using the immunoSEQ Assay, a bias-controlled multiplex PCR. For the original study's pipeline: The number of nucleated cells in each sample was estimated by amplification of reference gene primers within the assay. To quantify the absolute abundance of each unique TCRbeta CDR3 rearrangement, sequence reads were collapsed and filtered. For each sample, productive Simpson clonality was calculated by taking the square root of Simpson's diversity index across productive rearrangements. The clones in this table, taken by TCRdb from immuneACCESS, are in-frame only. Not every clone is retained; where verified, under half of the shortfall comes from an unresolved V gene, and the cause of the rest is unknown. V and J calls and clone size come straight from that table; D and trimming were deduced from the DNA. Across this sample there are 270,000 or so clones, with over 80% seen only once. The top ten hold roughly 4% of the sample.

The source of the sample is a study of blood T cell repertoires in COVID-19 (dated by TCRdb to the early 2020s). Background for the entire study: The collaborator samples originated in the United States, Italy and Spain and spanned the acute and convalescent phases of COVID-19. The repertoires were made available in a free public database intended to serve as a resource for research on the immune response to SARS-CoV-2. Deeply sampled blood TCRbeta repertoires from subjects exposed to, actively infected with, or recovered from COVID-19 were included in the dataset. The prospective study material was composed of cDNA or gDNA derived from T cells, B-cell-depleted T cells, or PBMCs. HLA class I and class II types, where available, came from metadata supplied by the sample provider rather than from assay-based typing. Samples came from the ongoing ImmuneRACE study (first 160 participants) plus 1,254 subjects from 6 global collaborators. A de-identified subject ID, COVID-19 status, age in years and sex were almost always included in the sample metadata. Study-level results and caveats: How much clinical and demographic metadata was included differed by source and by participant, and the metadata was provided uncurated.

V and J lose 0 bases and 1 base, and a span of 8 bases separates them. From the cysteine up to the phenylalanine, the CDR3 has a length of 14 residues. The retained sequence is limited to the CDR3, 42 bases, with the frame set at the first base. CDR1 SGDLS and CDR2 YYNGEE were looked up in the germline V gene. The sequencing input was PBMCs or T cells enriched from blood (not recorded which). The TCR was taken from a woman aged 25-40 years with acute COVID-19. Recombination connected TRBV9 to TRBJ2-7, with the D gene uncertain. The CDR3 is CASSVESGSYEQYF. The DNA sequence follows: TGTGCCAGCAGCGTAGAATCAGGTTCCTACGAGCAGTACTTC.